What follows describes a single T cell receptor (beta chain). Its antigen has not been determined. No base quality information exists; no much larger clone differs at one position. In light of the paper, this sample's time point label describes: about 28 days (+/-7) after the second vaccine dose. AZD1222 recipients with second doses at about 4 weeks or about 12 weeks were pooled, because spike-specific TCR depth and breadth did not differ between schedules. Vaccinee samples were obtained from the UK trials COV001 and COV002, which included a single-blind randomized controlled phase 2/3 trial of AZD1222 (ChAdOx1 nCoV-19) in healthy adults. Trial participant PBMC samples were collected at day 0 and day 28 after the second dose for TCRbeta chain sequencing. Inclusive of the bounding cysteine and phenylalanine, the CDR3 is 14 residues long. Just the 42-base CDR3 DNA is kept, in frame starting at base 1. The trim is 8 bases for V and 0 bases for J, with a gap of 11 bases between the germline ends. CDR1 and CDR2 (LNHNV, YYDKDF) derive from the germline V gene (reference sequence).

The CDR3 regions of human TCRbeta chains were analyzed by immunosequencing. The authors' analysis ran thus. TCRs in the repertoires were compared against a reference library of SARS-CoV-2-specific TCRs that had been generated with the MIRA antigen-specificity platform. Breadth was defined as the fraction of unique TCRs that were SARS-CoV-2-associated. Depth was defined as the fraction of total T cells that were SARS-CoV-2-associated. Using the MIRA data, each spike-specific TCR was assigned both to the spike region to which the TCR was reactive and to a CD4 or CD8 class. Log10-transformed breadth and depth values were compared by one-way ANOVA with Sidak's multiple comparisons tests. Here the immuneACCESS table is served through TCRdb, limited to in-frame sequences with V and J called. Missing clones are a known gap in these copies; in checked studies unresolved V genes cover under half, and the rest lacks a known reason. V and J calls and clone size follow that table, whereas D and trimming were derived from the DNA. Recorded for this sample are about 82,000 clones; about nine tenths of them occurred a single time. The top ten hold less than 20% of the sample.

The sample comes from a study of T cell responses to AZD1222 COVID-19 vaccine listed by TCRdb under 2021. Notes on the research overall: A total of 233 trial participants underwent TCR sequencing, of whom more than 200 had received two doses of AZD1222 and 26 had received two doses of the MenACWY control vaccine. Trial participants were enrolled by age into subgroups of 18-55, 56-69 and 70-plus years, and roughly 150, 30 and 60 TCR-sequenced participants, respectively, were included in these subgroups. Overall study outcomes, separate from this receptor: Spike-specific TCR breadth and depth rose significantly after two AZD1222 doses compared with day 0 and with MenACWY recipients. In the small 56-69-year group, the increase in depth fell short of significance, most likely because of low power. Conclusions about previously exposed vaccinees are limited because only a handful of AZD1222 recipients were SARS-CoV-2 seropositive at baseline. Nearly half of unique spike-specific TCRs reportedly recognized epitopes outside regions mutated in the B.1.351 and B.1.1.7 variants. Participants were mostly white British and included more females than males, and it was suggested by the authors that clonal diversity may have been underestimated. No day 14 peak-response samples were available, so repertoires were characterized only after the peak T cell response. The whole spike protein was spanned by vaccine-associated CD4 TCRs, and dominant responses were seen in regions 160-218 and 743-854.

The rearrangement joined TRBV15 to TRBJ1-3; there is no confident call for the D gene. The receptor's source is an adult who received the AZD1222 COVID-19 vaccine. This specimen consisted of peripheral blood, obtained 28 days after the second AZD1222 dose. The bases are TGTGCCACCGGGCCCGGGATCTCTGGAAACACCATATATTTT. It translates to CATGPGISGNTIYF.